A selection of T cell receptor beta chains follows, all from one sample in a study of vaccination and CD4 T cells after COVID-19. Via MiXCR, TCRdb re-called the PCR reads, giving one row per CDR3 protein. The sample comprises about 14,000 distinct CDR3 sequences, about 67% of which are singletons, and 6.5% to 8% rests with the top ten. What these receptors recognize is not known. Sequenced sample: CD4+ T cells from blood, cultured in vitro. Receptors originate from a human donor who had recovered from COVID-19. Each CDR3 is given with its conserved first and last residue. Clone size is shown for a subset of rows, as once, few, many or a class of expanded clone.

V	J	size	CDR3
TRBV19	TRBJ2-3	-	CASSTGWGEGTDTQYF
TRBV12-3/TRBV12-4	TRBJ1-5	-	CASRETGVESNQPQHF
TRBV20-1	TRBJ2-3	few	CSARVSSGRVPDTQYF
TRBV21-1	TRBJ1-5	few	CASIRAQPQHF
TRBV6-1	TRBJ1-2	-	CASRQGGSGSAGYTF
TRBV6-1	TRBJ2-1	medium-sized	CASSNGNSYNEQFF
TRBV6-5	TRBJ2-7	-	CASSLLAGGSSYEQYF
TRBV6-1	TRBJ2-3	-	CASTRDREATDTQYF
TRBV7-2	TRBJ2-1	-	CASSLPRGSYNEQFF
TRBV20-1	TRBJ2-1	-	CSAMGLASSSSYNEQFF
TRBV11-2	TRBJ1-6	few	CASSLEGQGTPLHF
TRBV6-2/TRBV6-3	TRBJ1-2	few	CASSDGQGAINGYTF
TRBV28	TRBJ2-1	-	CASSYGVIYNEQFF
TRBV19	TRBJ1-6	few	CASRGQGAINSPLHF
TRBV7-9	TRBJ2-5	-	CASSFQGGETQYF
TRBV2	TRBJ2-3	-	CASRFGLATTDTQYF
TRBV12-3/TRBV12-4	TRBJ1-5	-	CASSLMGDGQPQHF
TRBV7-9	TRBJ2-1	-	CASSSGLALGEQFF
TRBV20-1	TRBJ2-3	-	CSAGNSGRAIDTQYF
TRBV6-1	TRBJ1-2	few	CASTSSQAYYGYTF
TRBV5-1	TRBJ2-1	-	CASSFFRATYNEQFF
TRBV11-1	TRBJ2-5	few	CASSTRQGVGETQYF
TRBV11-3	TRBJ1-1	-	CASSRDSQPAFF
TRBV28	TRBJ2-7	-	CASSSSANYYEQYF
TRBV20-1	TRBJ1-1	-	CSAREDRVVTEAFF
TRBV2	TRBJ2-2	-	CASSEAPGFGTGELFF
TRBV15	TRBJ2-7	few	CATSREGLAFTYEQYF
TRBV5-4	TRBJ2-7	few	CASSSTTGVWNEQYF
TRBV28	TRBJ1-5	large	CASSFHRGGRQPQHF
TRBV10-3	TRBJ2-2	once	CAIRGGRTGELFF
TRBV4-1	TRBJ1-1	-	CASSQDRAVDVGNTEAFF
TRBV2	TRBJ1-5	-	CASSGGQPQHF
TRBV20-1	TRBJ1-5	few	CSARDSGVASNQPQHF
TRBV27	TRBJ1-3	once	CASSLNFEPGNTIYF
TRBV5-1	TRBJ1-1	large	CASSLQDATEAFF
TRBV5-1	TRBJ1-2	-	CARPRRYTF
TRBV12-3/TRBV12-4	TRBJ1-5	-	CASSPDSNNQPQHF
TRBV29-1	TRBJ2-3	-	CSVERLAERTDTQYF
TRBV6-1	TRBJ2-7	-	CASSDRDGSYEQYF
TRBV20-1	TRBJ2-7	once	CSALGGSGTGEQYF
TRBV27	TRBJ1-2	once	CASSRPGTGHGYTF
TRBV27	TRBJ1-2	-	CASSRAVGSLYGYTF
TRBV12-3/TRBV12-4	TRBJ1-5	-	CASSFQYSNQPQHF
TRBV12-3/TRBV12-4	TRBJ2-2	-	CASSRLRGLRYASASGELFF
TRBV6-5	TRBJ2-3	-	CASSYQSPSGGATDTQYF
TRBV7-2	TRBJ2-5	-	CASTEGWETQYF
TRBV5-1	TRBJ2-7	-	CASSFWQGAAYEQYF
TRBV20-1	TRBJ1-2	-	CSARDREGWSSGYTF
TRBV7-6	TRBJ1-1	-	CASSFNSGATRAFF
TRBV20-1	TRBJ2-7	few	CSARAPSGRAGEQYF
TRBV10-1	TRBJ1-1	-	CASSDPDTEAFF
TRBV28	TRBJ1-4	-	CASSGREKLFF
TRBV7-9	TRBJ1-2	-	CASSLWGMEGDYGYTF
TRBV7-2	TRBJ2-3	few	CASSWRQGAGTDTQYF
TRBV7-9	TRBJ1-2	-	CASSLESNYGYTF